The TCR beta chain under discussion was sequenced for a study of shared clonotypes between healthy human individuals. Naive-designated CD8 cells lacked CD45RO, were positively enriched for CCR7, and omitted terminally differentiated effector memory CD45RA+ cells. Germline-derived CDR1 and CDR2 are MNHEY and SMNVEV (reference sequence). There are 14 residues in the CDR3. Trimming pared 4 bases from V and 3 bases from J, leaving 13 bases between. The table came from immunoSEQ multiplex PCR; TCRdb's copy has only in-frame clones and leaves some out. The data hold about 580,000 clones, with about 98% observed a single time. This clone was counted a single time.

The receptor was derived from a man aged 25 to 45 in good health. Sequencing was carried out using naive CD8+ T cells sorted from blood. The V gene is TRBV27, the J gene TRBJ2-7, with a weak D call TRBD1 (6 bases). CDR3 in DNA: TGTGCCAGCAGTTCATACAGGGACGGCTACGAGCAGTACTTC. This translates into CASSSYRDGYEQYF.